The entry that follows covers one T cell receptor beta chain sequence. Its antigen is not identified. TCRdb's copy holds only in-frame clones and misses some; the assay was immunoSEQ multiplex PCR. The table includes just over 60,000 clones, approximately 75% detected once. The sample is drawn from a study of radiotherapy plus CTLA-4 blockade in lung cancer. Broader study findings: In blood, early T cell clone dynamics reportedly predicted response best, together with interferon-beta.

The CDR3 is made up of 16 amino acids. Germline CDR1 and CDR2: SGHRS and YFSETQ. V lost 0 bases to trimming and J lost 0 bases, with 10 bases between them. The sequence was obtained from a human donor with non-small cell lung cancer who had a complete response to radiotherapy plus ipilimumab. The chain uses TRBV5-1 and TRBJ2-1, with D perhaps TRBD2 (6 bases). The sequenced sample was peripheral blood, obtained from a patient treated with radiotherapy plus ipilimumab. The CDR3 loop is CASSLDPGGSYNEQFF. CDR3 DNA: TGCGCCAGCAGCTTGGACCCCGGGGGCTCCTACAATGAGCAGTTCTTC. The full variable domain, with the rest looked up from reference TRBV5-1 and TRBJ2-1, is KAGVTQTPRYLIKTRGQQVTLSCSPISGHRSVSWYQQTPGQGLQFLFEYFSETQRNKGNFPGRFSGRQFSNSRSEMNVSTLELGDSALYLCASSLDPGGSYNEQFFGPGTRLTVL.